One TCR beta chain is described in this entry. No cognate antigen has been identified for it. Per-base qualities were not stored, and no clone one base away is much larger. The source of the sample is a study of metastatic and nonmetastatic thyroid tumors (dated by TCRdb to the early 2020s). Broadly, across the study: For patients with malignant and with benign thyroid disease, the researchers compared repertoires between peripheral blood samples and tumor or nodule tissue samples. The study at large found these results: In both blood and tumor samples, TCR beta diversity was reported to be significantly higher in malignant tumors than in benign nodules.

Library prep was done by PCR. TCRdb records Illumina HiSeq 4000 as the sequencer. High-throughput sequencing was used to profile the TCR beta-chain CDR3 region of each patient. As for the original processing: The researchers built a classifier to tell apart papillary thyroid cancer patients with distant metastasis, based on CDR3 differences among clinicopathological groups. The Shannon index was used to measure repertoire diversity, and the Morisita-Horn index was used to measure how similar tumor and blood repertoires were. TCRdb cleaned the public reads at Q25 with fastp, built clones with MiXCR and kept in-frame beta chains. TCRdb, not the original authors, processed these V and J calls. The table for this sample lists about 15,000 clones; roughly 24% of them were counted only once. The ten largest make up around 7.7% of the sample. No treatment had been received by any patient before thyroid surgery. Using T-cell receptor beta sequencing, the study looked back at clinical samples from patients collected from about 2011 to 2018.

Cut back by 2 bases and 5 bases, the V and J ends lie 15 bases apart. Taken from cysteine to phenylalanine, the CDR3 has 15 residues. CDR3 DNA is the only sequence kept; it has 45 bases, read in frame from the first base. CDR1 and CDR2 were assigned from the germline V gene (reference sequence) as SEHNR and FQNEAQ. Recombination connected TRBV7-9 to TRBJ1-1; TRBD1 is possibly the D segment (5 matching bases). This TCR came from a female donor with papillary thyroid cancer or a benign thyroid nodule (not recorded which). Some clones in this sample may be carry-over from other donors' samples. The sequencing sample was made of tumor tissue. The CDR3 reads as follows: CASSLSGTANTEAFF. The nucleotides are TGTGCCAGCAGCTTATCCGGGACTGCGAATACTGAAGCTTTCTTT.